The source of this T cell receptor (beta chain) is a study of shared clonotypes between healthy human individuals. The CDR3 consists of 14 residues. Germline V lookup: CDR1 SGHTA, CDR2 FQGNSA. The V and J ends lost 6 bases and 3 bases, in that order; junction bases with no gene match: 7. Profiled with immunoSEQ multiplex PCR; TCRdb holds only in-frame clones, not every one. The table records approximately 2,300,000 clones, about nine tenths of them present only once. Donors were Caucasian adults residing in Nashville, Tennessee, USA. The chain uses TRBV7-2 and TRBJ2-7, with 8 bases lining up with TRBD1. The sequencing input was naive CD4+ T cells from PBMCs. Sample subset: CD45RA+ positively selected. The TCR originated in a man between 18 and 29 years old in good health. Some clones in this sample may be carry-over from other donors' samples. The CDR3 DNA reads as TGTGCCAGCAGTCAGGGGGCGGGGATCTACGAGCAGTACTTC. Translated: CASSQGAGIYEQYF.